This T cell receptor (beta chain) was sequenced for a study of technical replicates of blood from several donors. Here immunoSEQ multiplex PCR was the method, and the copy in TCRdb shows in-frame clones only, minus some. In the table there are around 71,000 clones, roughly 92% of which are singletons. This clone was detected a few times. The TCR was taken from a human donor in good health. Sequencing used T cells isolated from PBMCs.

The chain's CDR3 is CASSSVGGEKLFF. CDR3 bases: TGTGCCAGCAGCTCAGTAGGGGGCGAAAAACTGTTTTTT. The rearrangement links TRBV7-9 to TRBJ1-4; 7 bases map to TRBD1. This CDR3 is built from 13 residues. Germline values: CDR1 SEHNR, CDR2 FQNEAQ (reference sequence). V dropped 4 bases and J dropped 8; count of bases not matched to a gene: 4.